The text below deals with one T cell receptor (beta chain). The target antigen is unknown. The entry originates in a study of blood T cells in healthy people across ages. General study findings and limits: Roughly linearly, TCR beta diversity per million T cells fell as age increased.

The CDR3 spans 17 residues. Trimming removed 6 bases from V and 2 bases from J, with 21 bases in between. Germline V CDR1 and CDR2: MNHEY, SVGEGT. A second PCR of 7 to 11 cycles used a sample-barcoded 5' primer and a J-beta primer mix. TCRdb recomputed calls from the 5' RACE reads with MiXCR, one row per CDR3 protein. The table records about 1.4 million distinct CDR3 sequences, approximately 60% of them present only once. The TCR sequence derives from a man between 18 and 29 years old in good health. The J gene is TRBJ2-3, the V gene TRBV6-2 or TRBV6-3, with D maybe TRBD2 (6 bases). Sequencing was carried out using blood. Here the CDR3 reads CASSSAILAANTDTQYF. CDR3 coding DNA: TGTGCCAGCAGCTCCGCGATTTTAGCGGCGAACACAGATACGCAGTATTTT.